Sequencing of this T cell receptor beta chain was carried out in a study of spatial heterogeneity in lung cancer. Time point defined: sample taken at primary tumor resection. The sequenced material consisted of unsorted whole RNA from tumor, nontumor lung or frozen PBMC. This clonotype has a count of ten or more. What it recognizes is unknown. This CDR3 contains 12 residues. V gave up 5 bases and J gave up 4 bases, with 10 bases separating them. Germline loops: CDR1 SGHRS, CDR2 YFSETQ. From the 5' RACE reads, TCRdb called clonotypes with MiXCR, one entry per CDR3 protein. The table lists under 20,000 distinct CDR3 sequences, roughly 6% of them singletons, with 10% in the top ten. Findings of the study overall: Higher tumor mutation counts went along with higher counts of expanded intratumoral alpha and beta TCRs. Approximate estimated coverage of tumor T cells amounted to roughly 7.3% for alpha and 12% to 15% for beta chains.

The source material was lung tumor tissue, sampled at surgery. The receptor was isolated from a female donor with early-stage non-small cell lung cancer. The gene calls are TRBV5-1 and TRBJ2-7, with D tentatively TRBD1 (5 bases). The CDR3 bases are TGCGCCAGCAGGGGGCTCATGTACGAGCAGTACTTC. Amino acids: CASRGLMYEQYF.